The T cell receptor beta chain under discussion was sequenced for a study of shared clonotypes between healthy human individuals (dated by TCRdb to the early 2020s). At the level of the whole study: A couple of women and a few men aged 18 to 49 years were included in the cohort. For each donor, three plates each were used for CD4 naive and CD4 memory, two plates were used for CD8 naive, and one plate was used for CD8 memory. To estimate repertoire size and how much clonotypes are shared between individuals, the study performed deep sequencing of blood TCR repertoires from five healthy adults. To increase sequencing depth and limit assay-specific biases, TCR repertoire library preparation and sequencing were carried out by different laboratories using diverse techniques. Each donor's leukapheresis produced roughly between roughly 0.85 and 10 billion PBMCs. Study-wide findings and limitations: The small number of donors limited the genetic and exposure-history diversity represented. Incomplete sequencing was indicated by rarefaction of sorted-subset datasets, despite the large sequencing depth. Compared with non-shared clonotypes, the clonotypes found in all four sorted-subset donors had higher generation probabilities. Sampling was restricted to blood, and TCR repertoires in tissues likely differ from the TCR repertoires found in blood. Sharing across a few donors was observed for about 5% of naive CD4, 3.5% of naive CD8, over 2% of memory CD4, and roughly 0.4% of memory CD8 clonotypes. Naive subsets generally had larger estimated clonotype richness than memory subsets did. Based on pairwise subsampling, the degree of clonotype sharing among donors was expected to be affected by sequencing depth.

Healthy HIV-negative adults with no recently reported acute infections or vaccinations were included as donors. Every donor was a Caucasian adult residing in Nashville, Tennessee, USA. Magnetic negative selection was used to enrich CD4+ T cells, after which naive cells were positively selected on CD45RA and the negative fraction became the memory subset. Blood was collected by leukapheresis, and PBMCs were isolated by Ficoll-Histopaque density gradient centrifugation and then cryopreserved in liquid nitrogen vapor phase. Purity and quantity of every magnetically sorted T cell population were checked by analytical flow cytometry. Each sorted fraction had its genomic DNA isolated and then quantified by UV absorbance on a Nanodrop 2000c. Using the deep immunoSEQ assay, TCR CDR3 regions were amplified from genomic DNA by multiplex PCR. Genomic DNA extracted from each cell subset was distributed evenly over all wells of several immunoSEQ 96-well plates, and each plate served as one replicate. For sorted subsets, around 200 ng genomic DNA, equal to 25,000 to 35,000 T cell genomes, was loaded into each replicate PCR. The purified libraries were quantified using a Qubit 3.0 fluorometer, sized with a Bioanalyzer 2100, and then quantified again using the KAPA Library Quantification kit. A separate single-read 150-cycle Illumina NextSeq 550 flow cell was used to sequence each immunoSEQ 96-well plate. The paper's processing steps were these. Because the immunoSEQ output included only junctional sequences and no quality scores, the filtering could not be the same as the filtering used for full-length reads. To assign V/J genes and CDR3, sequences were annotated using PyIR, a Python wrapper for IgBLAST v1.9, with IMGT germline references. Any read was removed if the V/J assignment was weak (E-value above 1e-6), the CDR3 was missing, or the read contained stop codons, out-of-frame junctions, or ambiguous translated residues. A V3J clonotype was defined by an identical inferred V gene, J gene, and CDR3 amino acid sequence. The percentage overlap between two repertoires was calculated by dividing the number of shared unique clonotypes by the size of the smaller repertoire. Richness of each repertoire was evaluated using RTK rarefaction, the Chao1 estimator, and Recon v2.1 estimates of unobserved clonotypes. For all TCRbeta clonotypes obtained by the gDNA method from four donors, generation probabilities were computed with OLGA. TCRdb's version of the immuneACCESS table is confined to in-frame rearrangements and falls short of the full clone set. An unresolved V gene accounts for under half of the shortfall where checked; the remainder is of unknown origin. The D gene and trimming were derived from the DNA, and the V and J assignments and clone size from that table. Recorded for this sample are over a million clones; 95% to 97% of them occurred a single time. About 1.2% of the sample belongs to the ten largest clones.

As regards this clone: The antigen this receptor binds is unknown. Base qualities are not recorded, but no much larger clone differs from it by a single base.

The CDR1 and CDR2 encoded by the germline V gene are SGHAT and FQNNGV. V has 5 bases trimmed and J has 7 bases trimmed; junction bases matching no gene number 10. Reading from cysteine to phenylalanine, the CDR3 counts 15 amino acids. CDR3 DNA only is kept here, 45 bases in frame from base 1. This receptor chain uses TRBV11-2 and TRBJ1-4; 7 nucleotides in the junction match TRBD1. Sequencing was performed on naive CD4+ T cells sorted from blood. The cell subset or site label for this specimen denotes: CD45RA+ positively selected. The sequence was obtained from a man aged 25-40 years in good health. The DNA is TGTGCCAGCAGCCACTACAGGGGTATGGGTGAAAAACTGTTTTTT. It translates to CASSHYRGMGEKLFF.